This is a list of T cell receptor beta chains from one sample in a study of vaccination effects on CD4 cells after COVID-19. No antigens are known for them. Clones were sequenced by immunoSEQ multiplex PCR, and TCRdb holds only the in-frame ones, with some missing. In the table there are approximately 26,000 clones, 69% of which are singletons. Specimen: CD4+ T cells from PBMCs cultured with SARS-CoV-2 spike peptides, collected before COVID-19 vaccination. These receptors came from a human donor who had a prior SARS-CoV-2 infection. Each CDR3 is given with its conserved first and last residue. The D gene is left open where the match is weak. Clone size is not always given. Where it is, it says once, few, many or a class for expanded clones.

D	size	V	J	DNA	CDR3
NA	NA	TRBV3-1/TRBV3-2	TRBJ1-2	TGTGCCAGCAGCCAAGATAATCGGGGATCGGGTGGCTACACCTTC	CASSQDNRGSGGYTF
TRBD1	NA	TRBV19	TRBJ1-3	TGTGCCAGTAGACCTGTCGGGACAGCGCGTCACTACTCTGGAAACACCATATATTTT	CASRPVGTARHYSGNTIYF
NA	NA	TRBV7-2	TRBJ1-2	TGTGCCAGCAGCTTCTTTGCCGCGCTCTATGGCTACACCTTC	CASSFFAALYGYTF
NA	NA	TRBV18	TRBJ2-2	TGTGCCAGCTCACTTCTGAACACCGGGGAGCTGTTTTTT	CASSLLNTGELFF
TRBD2	few	TRBV9	TRBJ2-2	TGTGCCAGCAGCGTATTTGGGACTAGCGGTTCCGGGGAGCTGTTTTTT	CASSVFGTSGSGELFF
NA	NA	TRBV6-6	TRBJ1-1	TGTGCCAGCAGTCCCCAAGGGCGCCGGCGACGACTGAACACTGAAGCTTTCTTT	CASSPQGRRRRLNTEAFF
TRBD1	NA	TRBV2	TRBJ2-5	TGTGCCAGCAGCAACAGGGGGCGATCGGAGACCCAGTACTTC	CASSNRGRSETQYF
NA	NA	TRBV2	TRBJ1-1	TGTGCCAGCAACTACGGAAACCTTGAAGCTTTCTTT	CASNYGNLEAFF
NA	NA	TRBV9	TRBJ2-3	TGTGCCAGCAGCGTAGATCGAGGGCCCCCAGATACGCAGTATTTT	CASSVDRGPPDTQYF
TRBD1	few	TRBV25-1	TRBJ1-5	TGTGCCAGCAGTGGGGCAGGGGGGGATCAGCCCCAGCATTTT	CASSGAGGDQPQHF
NA	NA	TRBV7-3	TRBJ1-1	TGTGCCAGCAGCTTGCAGGGTAGGGGCACTGAAGCTTTCTTT	CASSLQGRGTEAFF
NA	NA	TRBV5-1	TRBJ2-7	TGCGCCAGCAGCCCAGGTTCGGACAAAGCCTACGAGCAGTACTTC	CASSPGSDKAYEQYF
NA	NA	TRBV7-8	TRBJ2-7	TGTGCCAGCAGCTTATCCTCAGGGGGGTACGAGCAGTACTTC	CASSLSSGGYEQYF
NA	few	TRBV5-6	TRBJ1-2	TGTGCCAGCAGCCCAGGGGACTATGGCTACACCTTC	CASSPGDYGYTF
TRBD2	NA	TRBV7-3	TRBJ2-2	TGTGCCAGCAGCTTACGGGAGGGCCGGGAGCTGTTTTTT	CASSLREGRELFF
TRBD2	NA	TRBV6-2/TRBV6-3	TRBJ2-2	TGTGCCAGCAGTATACCCCGTGGGGGACTATCCGGGGAGCTGTTTTTT	CASSIPRGGLSGELFF
TRBD1	NA	TRBV9	TRBJ1-2	TGTGCCAGCAGCTTCACAGGGGCAGGTAGCTATGGCTACACCTTC	CASSFTGAGSYGYTF
NA	NA	TRBV30	TRBJ1-3	TGTGCCTGGAGTGGGATTGGAGCAACGCATAGAAACACCATATATTTT	CAWSGIGATHRNTIYF
NA	NA	TRBV5-6	TRBJ1-6	TGTGCCAGCAGCTTGAACTATAATTCACCCCTCCACTTT	CASSLNYNSPLHF
NA	NA	TRBV6-6	TRBJ1-2	TGTGCCAGCAGTTACTCTACAGAAGGCTACACCTTC	CASSYSTEGYTF
NA	NA	TRBV6-2/TRBV6-3	TRBJ1-1	TGTGCCAGCAGTTACTGGCCCTTGAACACTGAAGCTTTCTTT	CASSYWPLNTEAFF
NA	NA	TRBV11-2	TRBJ2-3	TGTGCCAGCAGCTCGCGACTAGTCCGCACAGATACGCAGTATTTT	CASSSRLVRTDTQYF
NA	NA	TRBV6-5	TRBJ2-1	TGTGCCAGCAGTCCCGATTCCTACAATGAGCAGTTCTTC	CASSPDSYNEQFF
TRBD2	NA	TRBV7-2	TRBJ2-7	TGTGCCAGCAGCTTATTGGCTAGCGGAGACTACGAGCAGTACTTC	CASSLLASGDYEQYF
TRBD1	NA	TRBV11-3	TRBJ2-7	TGTGCCAGCAGCGAAGGCAGAGACAGGGGTACCTACGAGCAGTACTTC	CASSEGRDRGTYEQYF
NA	NA	TRBV5-1	TRBJ2-7	TGCGCCAGCAGCTGGGGGACTTTCTACGAGCAGTACTTC	CASSWGTFYEQYF
NA	NA	TRBV2	TRBJ1-2	TGTGCCAGCAGTGAAAGTGGGGAGCATGGCTACACCTTC	CASSESGEHGYTF
TRBD1	NA	TRBV3-1/TRBV3-2	TRBJ1-2	TGTGCCAGCAGCCGGACAGGGGTTAACTATGGCTACACCTTC	CASSRTGVNYGYTF
TRBD2	NA	TRBV15	TRBJ2-5	TGTGCCACCAGCAGGACTAGCGGGAGGATCCAAGAGACCCAGTACTTC	CATSRTSGRIQETQYF
TRBD1	NA	TRBV7-2	TRBJ2-3	TGTGCCAGCAGCTTAGCCGGGACAGGGACAGGCGATACGCAGTATTTT	CASSLAGTGTGDTQYF
TRBD2	NA	TRBV5-4	TRBJ2-7	TGTGCCAGCAGCTTTCGGGGCGGGAGTACGAGTGAGCAGTACTTC	CASSFRGGSTSEQYF
NA	NA	TRBV5-1	TRBJ1-1	TGCGCCAGCAGCTTGGACCCGCGTAGGGCCGGGGACACTGAAGCTTTCTTT	CASSLDPRRAGDTEAFF
NA	few	TRBV7-3	TRBJ2-7	TGTGCCAGCAGCTTAATTGGGACGCCTAGACTCCACTCCTACGAGCAGTACTTC	CASSLIGTPRLHSYEQYF
NA	NA	TRBV11-3	TRBJ1-3	TGTGCCAGCAGCTCTGGAAACACCATATATTTT	CASSSGNTIYF
NA	once	TRBV7-9	TRBJ1-4	TGTGCCAGCAGACTCTACCGGGGAAGGGATCGAGAAAAACTGTTTTTT	CASRLYRGRDREKLFF
NA	NA	TRBV18	TRBJ1-5	TGTGCCAGCTCACCCCTCTCGGGTGATAGCAATCAGCCCCAGCATTTT	CASSPLSGDSNQPQHF
NA	NA	TRBV5-4	TRBJ1-5	TGTGCCAGCATGCAAGCCGTTCATGGGAACCAGCCCCAGCATTTT	CASMQAVHGNQPQHF
TRBD1	few	TRBV16	TRBJ2-5	TGTGCCAGCAGCCAAAGTAGAGGGGGCGGTACTGGAGAGACCCAGTACTTC	CASSQSRGGGTGETQYF
NA	NA	TRBV5-5	TRBJ2-5	TGTGCCAGCAGTAGGGGTAGTGGGGCCCAGTACTTC	CASSRGSGAQYF
TRBD1	NA	TRBV6-5	TRBJ1-5	TGTGCCAGCAGCGGGACAGCCCATCAGCCCCAGCATTTT	CASSGTAHQPQHF
NA	NA	TRBV7-9	TRBJ1-2	TGTGCCGCCGGCAGCCCGAACTATGGCTACACCTTC	CAAGSPNYGYTF
NA	NA	TRBV29-1	TRBJ2-1	TGCAGCGTTGGGGATTACTACAATGAGCAGTTCTTC	CSVGDYYNEQFF
NA	large	TRBV6-6	TRBJ2-7	TGTGCCAGCAGTTCCTATGATCCACAGGGAAGCGACGAGCAGTACTTC	CASSSYDPQGSDEQYF
NA	NA	TRBV12-3/TRBV12-4	TRBJ1-2	TGTGCCAGCAGTTTAGTCCGGGAGTATGGCTACACCTTC	CASSLVREYGYTF
TRBD1	NA	TRBV2	TRBJ2-7	TGTGCCAGCAGGGGGGGGACAGGGTTCGGCGCCTACGAGCAGTACTTC	CASRGGTGFGAYEQYF
TRBD1	NA	TRBV6-6	TRBJ2-3	TGTGCCAGCAGTCGCGACCGGGTACAGGGGGCAACAGATACGCAGTATTTT	CASSRDRVQGATDTQYF
TRBD2	NA	TRBV4-2	TRBJ2-1	TGTGCCAGCAGCCAAGATGGTCGGGAGGGAGAGTTATTCTTC	CASSQDGREGELFF
NA	NA	TRBV30	TRBJ2-3	TGTGCCTGGAGGGACACAAAGGCCACAGATACGCAGTATTTT	CAWRDTKATDTQYF
TRBD1	NA	TRBV20-1	TRBJ1-4	TGCAGTGCTAGTGATGGACAGGGTTATGAAAAACTGTTTTTT	CSASDGQGYEKLFF
NA	NA	TRBV2	TRBJ1-2	TGTGCCAGCAATTCAGAAACCGTTCTATATGGCTACACCTTC	CASNSETVLYGYTF
NA	NA	TRBV5-1	TRBJ2-5	TGCGCCAGCACTCATGGCTTTCGGGAGACCCAGTACTTC	CASTHGFRETQYF
TRBD1	NA	TRBV7-2	TRBJ2-5	TGTGCCAGCAGCATGGATCAGGGGGAGTGGGAGACCCAGTACTTC	CASSMDQGEWETQYF
TRBD1	NA	TRBV5-1	TRBJ2-1	TGCGCCAGCAGCTTGAGTGGGACAGAATACAATGAGCAGTTCTTC	CASSLSGTEYNEQFF
NA	few	TRBV11-3	TRBJ2-1	TGTGCCAGCAGCTTAGAACGCGAGAAAGACTCCTACAATGAGCAGTTCTTC	CASSLEREKDSYNEQFF
TRBD2	NA	TRBV6-5	TRBJ2-1	TGTGCCAGCAGTCCGGGACTAGAGTACAATGAGCAGTTCTTC	CASSPGLEYNEQFF